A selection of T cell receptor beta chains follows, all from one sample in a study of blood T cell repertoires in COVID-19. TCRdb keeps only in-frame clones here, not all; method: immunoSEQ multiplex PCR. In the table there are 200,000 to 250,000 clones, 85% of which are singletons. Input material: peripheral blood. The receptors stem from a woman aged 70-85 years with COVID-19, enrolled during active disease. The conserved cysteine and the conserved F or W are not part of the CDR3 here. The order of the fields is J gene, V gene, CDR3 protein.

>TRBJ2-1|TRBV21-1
ASSRRTSGSREGEF
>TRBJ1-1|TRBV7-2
ASSFQLGGIRMNTEAF
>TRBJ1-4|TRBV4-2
ASSPNVGATNEKLF
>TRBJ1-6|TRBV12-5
ASGPDSLNSPLH
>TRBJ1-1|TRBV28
ASSFLAYRSTGAF
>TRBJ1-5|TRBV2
ASSASYSNQPQH
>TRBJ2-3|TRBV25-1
ASSEAGDRGTQY
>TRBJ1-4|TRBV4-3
ASSQALPGTGYEKLF
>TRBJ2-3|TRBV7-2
ASSPDRGRTDTQY
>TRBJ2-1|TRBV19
ASSYPGTIGLNEQF
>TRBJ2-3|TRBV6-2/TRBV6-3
ASSYVGPNPTDTQY
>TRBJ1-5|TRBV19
ASSPGLNNQPQH
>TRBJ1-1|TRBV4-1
ASSQPRSGTEAF
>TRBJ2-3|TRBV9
ASSVGLLAGYDTQY
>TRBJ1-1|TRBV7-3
ASSLTLATNTEAF
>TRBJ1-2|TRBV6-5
ASSRDNYGYT
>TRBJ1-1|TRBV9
ASSVGDTQSEAF
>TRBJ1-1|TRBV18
ASSRVGSSDTEAF
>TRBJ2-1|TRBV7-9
ASSLLAGSYNEQF
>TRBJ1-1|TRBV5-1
ASSLGQGAAEAF
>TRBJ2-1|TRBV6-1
ASSEFGTGNNEQF
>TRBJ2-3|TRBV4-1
ASSQEGRTNTDTQY
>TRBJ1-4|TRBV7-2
ASSPREGALEKLF
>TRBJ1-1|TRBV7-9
ASSSIRGNTEAF
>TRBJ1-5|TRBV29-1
SVYSERGPQH
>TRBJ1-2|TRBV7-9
ASSLRLGTGVYGYT
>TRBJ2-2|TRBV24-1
ATSESRGTRPTGELF
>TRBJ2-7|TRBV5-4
ASSLGTQSYEQY
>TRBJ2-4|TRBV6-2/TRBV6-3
ASSRTGGAPKNIQY
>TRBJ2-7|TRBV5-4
ASSSNRGTSYEQY
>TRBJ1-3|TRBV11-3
ASSIDRPTSGNTIY
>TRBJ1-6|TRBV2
ASSRQAGNSPLH
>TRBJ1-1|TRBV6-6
ASSPLTGEAF
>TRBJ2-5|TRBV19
ASSMALAETQY